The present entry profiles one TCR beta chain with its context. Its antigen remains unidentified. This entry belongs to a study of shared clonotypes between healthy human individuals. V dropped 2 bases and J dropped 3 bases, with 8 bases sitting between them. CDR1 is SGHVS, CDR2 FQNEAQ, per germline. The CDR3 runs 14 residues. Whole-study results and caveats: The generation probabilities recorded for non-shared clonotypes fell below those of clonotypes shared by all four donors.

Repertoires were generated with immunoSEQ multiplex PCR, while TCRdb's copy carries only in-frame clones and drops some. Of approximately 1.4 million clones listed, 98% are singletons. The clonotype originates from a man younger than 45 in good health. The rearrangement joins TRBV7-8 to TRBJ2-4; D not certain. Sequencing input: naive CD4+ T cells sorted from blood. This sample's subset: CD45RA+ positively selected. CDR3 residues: CASSLRGSKNIQYF. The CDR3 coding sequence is TGTGCCAGCAGCTTACGCGGCAGCAAAAACATTCAGTACTTC.